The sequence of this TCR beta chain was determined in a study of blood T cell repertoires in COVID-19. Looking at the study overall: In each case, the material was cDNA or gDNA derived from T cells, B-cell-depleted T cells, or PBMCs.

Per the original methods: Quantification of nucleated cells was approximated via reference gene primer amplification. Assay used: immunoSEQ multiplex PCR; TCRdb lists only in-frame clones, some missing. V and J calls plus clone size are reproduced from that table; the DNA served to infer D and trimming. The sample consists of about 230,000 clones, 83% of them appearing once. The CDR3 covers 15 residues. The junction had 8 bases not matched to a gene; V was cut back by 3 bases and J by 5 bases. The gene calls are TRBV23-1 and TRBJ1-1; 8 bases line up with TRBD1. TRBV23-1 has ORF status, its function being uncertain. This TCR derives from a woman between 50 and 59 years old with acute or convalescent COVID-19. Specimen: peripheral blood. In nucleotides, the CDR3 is TGCGCCAGCAGTCACCGAGAAAGACAGGGGACTGAAGCTTTCTTT. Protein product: CASSHRERQGTEAFF.